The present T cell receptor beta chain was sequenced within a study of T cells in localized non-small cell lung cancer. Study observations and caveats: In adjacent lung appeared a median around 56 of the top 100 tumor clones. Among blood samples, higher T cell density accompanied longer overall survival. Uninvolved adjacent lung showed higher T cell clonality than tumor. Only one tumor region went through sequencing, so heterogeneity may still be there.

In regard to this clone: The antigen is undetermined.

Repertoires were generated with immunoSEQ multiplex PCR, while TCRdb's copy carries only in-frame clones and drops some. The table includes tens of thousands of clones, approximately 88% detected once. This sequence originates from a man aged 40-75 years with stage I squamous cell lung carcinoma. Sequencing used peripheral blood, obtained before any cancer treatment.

CDR3 DNA: TGTGCCACGACCCGGGACAGGAGCTACGAGCAGTACTTC. Amino acid sequence: CATTRDRSYEQYF. The chain joins TRBV6-1 to TRBJ2-7; 8 bases align to TRBD1. Per germline, CDR1 MNHNS and CDR2 SASEGT. The junction had 8 bases not matched to a gene; V was cut back by 10 bases and J by 3 bases. The CDR3 is 13 amino acids.